One and the same sample provided the 15 T cell receptor beta chains below, sequenced in a study of tumor-infiltrating lymphocytes in primary liver carcinoma. A primer matching the constant region was used to make TCR beta cDNA from approximately 500 ng of total RNA. Slightly modified ARM-PCR, run as three nested multiplex PCR rounds, produced the TCR beta libraries. TRBV1-TRBV30 forward primers paired with a C-beta reverse primer drove the first two PCR rounds, about 11 cycles each. TCRdb re-analysed the multiplex PCR reads in MiXCR, keeping a single row per CDR3 protein. This table has about 44,000 distinct CDR3 sequences, around 79% appearing once. Co-extraction of RNA and DNA was performed on 20-30 mg of unsorted bulk tissue. Sequenced sample: liver tumor tissue from sampling region 3. Noted subset: tumor region T3, left-lateral pole. Source of these receptors: a man aged 35-49 years with primary liver carcinoma and hepatitis B virus infection.

A single count supports this clonotype. One end of the junction does not line up with germline, which may come from a read error. J is TRBJ2-5 and V is TRBV29-1; possibly TRBD2 for D (6 bases). Germline CDR1 reads SQVTM; CDR2 reads ANQGSEA. The CDR3 contains 12 residues. The CDR3 spells CSGGINGDTQYF. CDR3 nucleotide sequence: TGCAGCGGCGGGATCAACGGGGATACCCAGTATTTC.

In regard to this clonotype: Mismatch with germline at one junction end may stem from a read error. The chain uses TRBV11-1 and TRBJ2-5, with D hard to call. Germline loops: CDR1 SGHAT, CDR2 FQDESV (reference sequence). The CDR3 is 15 amino acids. CDR3 sequence: CAGSLEARPQETQYF. The CDR3 region has the DNA TGTGCCGGCAGCTTAGAGGCGAGGCCTCAAGAGACCCAGTACTTC.

Turning to this clonotype: A much bigger clone sits one base away, suggesting this may be a read error. The gene calls are TRBV6-1 and TRBJ2-7; 7 bases line up with TRBD2. The CDR3 sequence is 14 residues long. Looked up from germline, CDR1 is MNHNS and CDR2 is SASEGT. The CDR3 region is CTSREGRRDDEQYF. CDR3 nucleotides: TGTACCAGCAGGGAGGGGAGGAGAGATGACGAGCAGTACTTC.

Concerning this clonotype itself: A much larger clonotype is one base distant, so this may be a read error. The genes are TRBV24-1 and TRBJ1-2, with D unclear. CDR3 length: 14 amino acids. Germline lookup yields CDR1 KGHDR and CDR2 SFDVKD. The CDR3 loop reads CATSDSTVYYGCTF. The CDR3 DNA is TGTGCCACCAGTGATTCGACGGTTTACTATGGCTGCACCTTC.

This clonotype was found once. The germline gene is not matched at one end of the junction; a read error may be the cause. J is TRBJ2-7 and V is TRBV7-8; D perhaps matches TRBD2 (6 bases). This CDR3 region has 15 residues. The V gene's germline CDR1 is SGHVS and CDR2 FQNEAQ. The CDR3 protein is CASSLENGSGYEQYF. The CDR3, as DNA: TGTGCCAGCAGCTTAGAGAACGGGAGCGGCTACGAGCAGTATTTC. Full variable domain (rest looked up from reference TRBV7-8 and TRBJ2-7): GAGVSQSPRYKVAKRGQDVALRCDPISGHVSLFWYQQALGQGPEFLTYFQNEAQLDKSGLPSDRFFAERPEGSVSTLKIQRTQQEDSAVYLCASSLENGSGYEQYFGPGTRLTVT.

Turning to this clonotype: A much larger clone sits a single nucleotide away, making a read error possible. The chain employs TRBV30 and TRBJ2-2; D not resolved. Germline V lookup: CDR1 GTSNPN, CDR2 SVGIG (reference sequence). With 2 bases removed from V and 7 bases from J, the gap between germline ends came to 14 bases. There are 14 residues in the CDR3. The CDR3 spells CAWSKWAWDGELFF. DNA for the CDR3: TGTGCCTGGAGTAAGTGGGCTTGGGACGGGGAGCTGTTTTTT.

A few counts support this clonotype. This chain connects TRBV18 to TRBJ2-2; TRBD2 is a possible D gene (5 bases). The CDR3 consists of 15 residues. Deletions cut 3 bases from V and 6 bases from J, with 14 bases between. CDR1 and CDR2 from the germline V gene are KGHSH and LQKENI. CDR3 amino acids: CASSPTTSGAGELFF. Written as DNA, the CDR3 is TGTGCCAGCTCACCTACAACTAGTGGCGCCGGGGAGCTGTTTTTT.

This clonotype was observed once. At one of its ends the junction is not consistent with the germline gene, which may arise from a read error. The chain employs TRBV6-1 and TRBJ2-3; TRBD1 agrees at 8 bases. Germline V gives CDR1 MNHNS, CDR2 SASEGT. The CDR3 spans 16 residues. Here the CDR3 reads CASSDPRDRCADTQYF. As DNA, the CDR3 is TGTGCCAGTAGTGATCCCCGGGACAGGTGTGCAGATACGCAGTATTTT.

The sample holds one count of this clonotype. The junction shows a germline mismatch at one end, possibly a read error. V usage is TRBV29-1 and J usage is TRBJ2-7, with D possibly matching TRBD2 (5 bases). The CDR3 contains 11 residues. Germline CDR1 is SQVTM and CDR2 is ANQGSEA. CDR3 residues: CSVGRGSRQYF. The CDR3 coding sequence is TGCAGTGTTGGGAGAGGTTCACGGCAGTACTTC.

Comments on this clonotype: The CDR3 carries no conserved terminal phenylalanine or tryptophan, so it likely arises from a read error. V usage is TRBV29-1 and J usage is TRBJ2-3; D possibly matches TRBD1 or TRBD2 (6 bases each). Deletions cut 4 bases from V and 2 bases from J, with 16 bases between. This CDR3 has 15 residues. The germline V gene encodes CDR1 SQVTM and CDR2 ANQGSEA. This CDR3 is CSVGPVGGHTDTQYY. CDR3 nucleotides: TGCAGCGTTGGGCCCGTGGGGGGACACACAGATACGCAGTATTAT.

This clonotype was seen just once. The J gene is TRBJ2-1, the V gene TRBV11-2; 8 nucleotides line up with TRBD2. The CDR3 covers 16 residues. Per the germline V gene, CDR1 is SGHAT and CDR2 is FQNNGV. Trimming cost V 6 bases and J 9 bases; bases outside gene matches: 16. The CDR3 loop reads CASSLVTGLAMGEQFF. CDR3 nucleotides: TGTGCCAGCAGTTTGGTTACCGGACTAGCCATGGGTGAGCAGTTCTTC. The variable domain in full, completed from reference TRBV11-2 and TRBJ2-1, reads EAGVAQSPRYKIIEKRQSVAFWCNPISGHATLYWYQQILGQGPKLLIQFQNNGVVDDSQLPKDRFSAERLKGVDSTLKIQPAKLEDSAVYLCASSLVTGLAMGEQFFGPGTRLTVL.

This clonotype occurred many times. This may stem from a read error, because a much larger clone lies one nucleotide away. The chain combines TRBV6-5 with TRBJ2-5; D is undetermined. This CDR3 has 14 amino acids. CDR1 MNHEY and CDR2 SVGAGI come from the germline V gene. The CDR3 spells CASRSSPLQGTQYF. CDR3 coding DNA: TGTGCCAGCAGATCCTCACCCCTACAAGGGACCCAGTACTTC.

Concerning this clonotype itself: A read error may produce the germline difference seen at one junction end. V gene TRBV6-2 or TRBV6-3 combines with J gene TRBJ2-5; the D is unclear. The CDR3 is 12 residues long. In germline, CDR1 is MNHEY, CDR2 SVGEGT. CDR3 loop: CAGSSDGETQYF. The CDR3, as DNA: TGTGCCGGCAGTTCTGACGGAGAGACCCAGTACTTC.

As for this clonotype: The conserved final phenylalanine or tryptophan is absent from the CDR3, which likely points to a read error. The chain combines TRBV6-1 with TRBJ1-5; 8 bases fit TRBD1. V lost 8 bases, J lost 4 bases, and 10 bases stayed unmatched. The length of the CDR3 is 15 residues. Germline V gene data show CDR1 as MNHNS and CDR2 as SASEGT. The CDR3 spells CASLRDRGANQPQHL. The CDR3, as DNA: TGTGCCAGCCTTCGCGACAGGGGTGCTAATCAGCCCCAGCATCTT.

Notes on this clonotype: Possible read error: a much larger clone is one base away. V usage is TRBV28 and J usage is TRBJ2-1, with a possible D match to TRBD2 (6 bases). Germline CDR1 reads MDHEN; CDR2 reads SYDVKM. The CDR3 loop spans 16 amino acids. The CDR3 loop is CASRRTAGTYYNEQLF. The CDR3 DNA is TGTGCCAGCAGACGCACTGCCGGGACTTACTACAATGAGCAGCTCTTC.